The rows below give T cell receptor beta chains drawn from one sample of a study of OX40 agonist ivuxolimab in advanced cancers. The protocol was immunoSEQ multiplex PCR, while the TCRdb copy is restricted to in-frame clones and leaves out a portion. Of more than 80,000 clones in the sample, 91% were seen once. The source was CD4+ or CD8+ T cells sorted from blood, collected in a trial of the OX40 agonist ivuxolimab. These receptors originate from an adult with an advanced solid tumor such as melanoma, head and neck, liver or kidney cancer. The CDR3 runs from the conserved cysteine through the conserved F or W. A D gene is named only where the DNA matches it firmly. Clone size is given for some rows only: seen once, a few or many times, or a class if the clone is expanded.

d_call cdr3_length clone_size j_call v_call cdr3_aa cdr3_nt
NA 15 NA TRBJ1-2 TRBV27 CASSYQSQGNYGYTF TGTGCCAGCAGTTACCAATCTCAGGGTAACTATGGCTACACCTTC
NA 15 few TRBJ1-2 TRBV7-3 CASSPGVGTNYGYTF TGTGCCAGCAGCCCTGGGGTAGGGACAAACTATGGCTACACCTTC
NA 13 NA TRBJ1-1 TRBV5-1 CASSPTGNTEAFF TGCGCCAGCAGCCCTACAGGGAACACTGAAGCTTTCTTT
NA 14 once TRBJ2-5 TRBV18 CASSAGPGVETQYF TGTGCCAGCTCAGCGGGCCCGGGGGTAGAGACCCAGTACTTC
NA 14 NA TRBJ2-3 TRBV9 CASSVATYTDTQYF TGTGCCAGCAGCGTAGCCACCTACACAGATACGCAGTATTTT
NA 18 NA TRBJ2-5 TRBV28 CASSPLILAEAFQETQYF TGTGCCAGCAGTCCACTAATCTTAGCGGAGGCTTTCCAAGAGACCCAGTACTTC
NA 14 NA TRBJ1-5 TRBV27 CASSWAGVGQPQHF TGTGCCAGCAGTTGGGCAGGAGTGGGGCAGCCCCAGCATTTT
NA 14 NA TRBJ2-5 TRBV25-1 CASSEYTVQETQYF TGTGCCAGCAGTGAATACACAGTACAAGAGACCCAGTACTTC
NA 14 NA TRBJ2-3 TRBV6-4 CASGTGLPTDTQYF TGTGCCAGCGGGACGGGACTGCCCACAGATACGCAGTATTTT
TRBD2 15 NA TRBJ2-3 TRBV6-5 CASKGLAGGADTQYF TGTGCCAGCAAAGGACTAGCGGGAGGGGCAGATACGCAGTATTTT
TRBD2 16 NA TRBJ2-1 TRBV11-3 CASSWTGLAGDNEQFF TGTGCCAGCAGCTGGACGGGACTAGCGGGAGACAATGAGCAGTTCTTC
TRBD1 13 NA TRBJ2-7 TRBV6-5 CASGTGLGGEQYF TGTGCCAGCGGGACAGGGCTAGGGGGCGAGCAGTACTTC
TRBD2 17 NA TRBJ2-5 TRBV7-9 CASSSGDERDPIETQYF TGTGCCAGCAGCAGTGGCGACGAGCGGGACCCTATCGAGACCCAGTACTTC
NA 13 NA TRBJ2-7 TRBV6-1 CASSEGRSYEQYF TGTGCCAGCAGTGAAGGGCGGAGCTACGAGCAGTACTTC
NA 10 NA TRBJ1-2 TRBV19 CASLGNGYTF TGTGCCTCCTTAGGGAATGGCTACACCTTC
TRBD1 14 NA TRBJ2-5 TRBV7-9 CASSPRTGSKTQYF TGTGCCAGCAGCCCGAGGACAGGGTCGAAGACCCAGTACTTC
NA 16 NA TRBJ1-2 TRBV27 CASSPREAPVHYGYTF TGTGCCAGCAGTCCCCGGGAGGCGCCCGTTCATTATGGCTACACCTTC
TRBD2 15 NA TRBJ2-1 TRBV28 CASLIAGGRYNEQFF TGTGCCAGCCTAATAGCGGGAGGGCGCTACAATGAGCAGTTCTTC
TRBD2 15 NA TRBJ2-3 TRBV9 CASDSGGTSKDTQYF TGTGCCAGCGACAGCGGGGGGACTAGCAAAGATACGCAGTATTTT
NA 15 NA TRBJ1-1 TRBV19 CASSRRTGLNTEAFF TGTGCCAGTTCCCGGAGGACGGGATTGAACACTGAAGCTTTCTTT
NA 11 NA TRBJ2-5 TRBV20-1 CSATGSETQYF TGCAGTGCTACAGGGTCGGAGACCCAGTACTTC
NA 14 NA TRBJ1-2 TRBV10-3 CAISDQGNFDGYTF TGTGCCATCAGTGATCAGGGTAACTTCGATGGCTACACCTTC
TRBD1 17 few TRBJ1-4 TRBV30 CAWSTRDRAPWDEKLFF TGTGCCTGGAGTACCCGGGACAGGGCCCCGTGGGATGAAAAACTGTTTTTT
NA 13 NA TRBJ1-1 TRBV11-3 CASSLKGGSEAFF TGTGCCAGCAGCTTAAAGGGGGGGTCTGAAGCTTTCTTT
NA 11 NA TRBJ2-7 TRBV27 CASSSDWEQYF TGTGCCAGCAGTTCCGACTGGGAGCAGTACTTC
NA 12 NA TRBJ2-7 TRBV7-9 CASSLVVDEQYF TGTGCCAGCAGCTTAGTAGTAGACGAGCAGTACTTC
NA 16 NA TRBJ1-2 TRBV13 CASSPHRTAEEYGYTF TGTGCCAGCAGCCCGCACCGGACAGCGGAGGAATATGGCTACACCTTC
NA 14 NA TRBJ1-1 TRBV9 CASSAGGGYTEAFF TGTGCCAGCAGCGCGGGGGGCGGGTACACTGAAGCTTTCTTT
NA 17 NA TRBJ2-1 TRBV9 CASSDKTGTSSYNEQFF TGTGCCAGCAGCGACAAGACCGGGACCTCCTCCTACAATGAGCAGTTCTTC
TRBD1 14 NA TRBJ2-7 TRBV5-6 CASSPGQGSYEQYF TGTGCCAGCAGCCCAGGACAGGGGTCCTACGAGCAGTACTTC
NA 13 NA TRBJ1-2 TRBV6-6 CASSYRQNYGYTF TGTGCCAGCAGTTACCGGCAGAACTATGGCTACACCTTC
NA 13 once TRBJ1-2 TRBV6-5 CASSYRQNYGYTF TGTGCCAGCAGTTACCGGCAGAACTATGGCTACACCTTC
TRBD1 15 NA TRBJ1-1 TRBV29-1 CSVIKDGTGGTEAFF TGCAGCGTTATAAAGGATGGGACAGGGGGCACTGAAGCTTTCTTT
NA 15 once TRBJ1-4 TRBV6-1 CASSDLQGGVEKLFF TGTGCCAGCAGTGACCTACAGGGAGGTGTTGAAAAACTGTTTTTT
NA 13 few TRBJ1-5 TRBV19 CASSTGPARPQHF TGTGCCAGTAGTACCGGGCCTGCACGGCCCCAGCATTTT
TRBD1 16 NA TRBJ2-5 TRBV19 CASSNLPGQGGETQYF TGTGCCAGTAGCAATCTACCGGGACAGGGAGGCGAGACCCAGTACTTC
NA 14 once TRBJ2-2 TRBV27 CASSQDLVTGELFF TGTGCCAGCAGCCAAGATTTAGTGACCGGGGAGCTGTTTTTT
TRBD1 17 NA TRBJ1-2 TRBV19 CASSIASRGTGAPGYTF TGTGCCAGTAGTATCGCATCTCGGGGGACAGGGGCTCCCGGCTACACCTTC
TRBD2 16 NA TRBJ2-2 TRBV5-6 CASSSSGSPNTGELFF TGTGCCAGCAGCTCCAGCGGGAGCCCGAACACCGGGGAGCTGTTTTTT
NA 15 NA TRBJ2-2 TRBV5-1 CASSVDNANTGELFF TGCGCCAGCAGCGTGGACAACGCGAACACCGGGGAGCTGTTTTTT
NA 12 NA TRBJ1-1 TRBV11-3 CASSAGGTEAFF TGTGCCAGCTCCGCGGGGGGCACTGAAGCTTTCTTT
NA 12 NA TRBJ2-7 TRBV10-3 CAISREGYEQYF TGTGCCATCAGCCGGGAAGGGTACGAGCAGTACTTC
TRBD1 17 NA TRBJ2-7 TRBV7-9 CASVSALGTETIYEQYF TGTGCCAGCGTTTCGGCCTTGGGGACAGAGACTATATACGAGCAGTACTTC
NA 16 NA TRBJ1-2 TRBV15 CATSRDRGGLAGGYTF TGTGCCACCAGCAGAGATCGCGGGGGTTTAGCCGGTGGCTACACCTTC
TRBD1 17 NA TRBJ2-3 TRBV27 CASSYGTGTGQSDTQYF TGTGCCAGCAGCTATGGAACCGGGACAGGACAATCAGATACGCAGTATTTT
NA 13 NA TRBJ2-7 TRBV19 CASSIPGTYEQYF TGTGCCAGTAGTATCCCAGGCACCTACGAGCAGTACTTC
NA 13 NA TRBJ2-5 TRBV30 CAWSVNSQETQYF TGTGCCTGGAGTGTAAACAGCCAAGAGACCCAGTACTTC
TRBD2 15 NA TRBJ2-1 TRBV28 CASSLPITSGDQQFF TGTGCCAGCAGTTTGCCTATCACTAGCGGCGATCAGCAGTTCTTC
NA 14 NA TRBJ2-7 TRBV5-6 CASSSGLISYEQYF TGTGCCAGCAGCTCGGGACTGATCTCCTACGAGCAGTACTTC
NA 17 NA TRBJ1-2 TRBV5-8 CASSLAVYREWDYGYTF TGTGCCAGCAGCTTGGCCGTATACAGGGAGTGGGACTATGGCTACACCTTC
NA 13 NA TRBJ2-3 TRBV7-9 CASSFGTTDTQYF TGTGCCAGCAGCTTCGGGACAACAGATACGCAGTATTTT
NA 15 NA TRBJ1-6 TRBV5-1 CASSSGTVDNSPLHF TGCGCCAGCAGCTCCGGGACGGTCGATAATTCACCCCTCCACTTT
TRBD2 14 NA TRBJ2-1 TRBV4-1 CASSETSGPNEQFF TGCGCCAGCAGCGAGACTAGCGGGCCCAATGAGCAGTTCTTC
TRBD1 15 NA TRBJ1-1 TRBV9 CASSKTGQLNTEAFF TGTGCCAGCAGCAAGACGGGACAGCTGAACACTGAAGCTTTCTTT
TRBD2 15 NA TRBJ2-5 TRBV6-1 CASSEGIAGVWTQYF TGTGCCAGCAGTGAAGGTATAGCGGGAGTGTGGACCCAGTACTTC
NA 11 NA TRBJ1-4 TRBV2 CASIAYEKLFF TGTGCCAGCATTGCGTATGAAAAACTGTTTTTT